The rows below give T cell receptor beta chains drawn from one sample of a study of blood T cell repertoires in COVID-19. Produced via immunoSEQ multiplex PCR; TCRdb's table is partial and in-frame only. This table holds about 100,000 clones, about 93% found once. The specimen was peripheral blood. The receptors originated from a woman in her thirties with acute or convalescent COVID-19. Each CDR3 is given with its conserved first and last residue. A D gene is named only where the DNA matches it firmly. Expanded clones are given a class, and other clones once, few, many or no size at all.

DNA: TGTGCCAGCTGTCGGGGCGGGGGCCCAGATACGCAGTATTTT
CDR3: CASCRGGGPDTQYF
V: TRBV27
J: TRBJ2-3
size: once
D: NA

DNA: TGTGCCAGCAGCCACGGGGTCCTGGAGACCCAGTACTTC
CDR3: CASSHGVLETQYF
V: TRBV7-2
J: TRBJ2-5
size: few
D: NA

DNA: TGTGCCAGCACAAACTTAGCAGGGACTAGTATTTACGAGCAGTTCTTC
CDR3: CASTNLAGTSIYEQFF
V: TRBV28
J: TRBJ2-1
size: NA
D: TRBD2

DNA: TGTGCCAGCAGCCTACCTGGACAGAGATTTTATGGCTACACCTTC
CDR3: CASSLPGQRFYGYTF
V: TRBV7-9
J: TRBJ1-2
size: NA
D: NA

DNA: TGCAGCGCCCGTAATCTGGGACAGGGGGTTTTTTTTGGCTACACCTTC
CDR3: CSARNLGQGVFFGYTF
V: TRBV29-1
J: TRBJ1-2
size: NA
D: TRBD1

DNA: TGTGCCAGCAGTATTCTAGCGGGGGACTCCTACGAGCAGTACTTC
CDR3: CASSILAGDSYEQYF
V: TRBV6-5
J: TRBJ2-7
size: NA
D: TRBD2

DNA: TGTGCCAGCAGCTTAGTCCTGCAGGGTGGCCAGCCCCAGCATTTT
CDR3: CASSLVLQGGQPQHF
V: TRBV7-2
J: TRBJ1-5
size: NA
D: NA

DNA: TGTGCCAGCAGCTTATCGCGGGACAGGGGGAATGAGCAGTTCTTC
CDR3: CASSLSRDRGNEQFF
V: TRBV7-2
J: TRBJ2-1
size: NA
D: TRBD1

DNA: TGTGCCAGCAGCCAAGACATGTTGTATGGCTACACCTTC
CDR3: CASSQDMLYGYTF
V: TRBV14
J: TRBJ1-2
size: NA
D: NA

DNA: TGTGCCAGCAGCCTGAGGACAGGTAATCAGCCCCAGCATTTT
CDR3: CASSLRTGNQPQHF
V: TRBV5-8
J: TRBJ1-5
size: NA
D: TRBD1

DNA: TGTGCCAGCAGCTTAGTTCCAGCGGGGCCGAACACCGGGGAGCTGTTTTTT
CDR3: CASSLVPAGPNTGELFF
V: TRBV7-9
J: TRBJ2-2
size: NA
D: TRBD2